A single sample is the source of the 24 T cell receptor beta chains below, sequenced in a study of blood T cell repertoires in COVID-19. Here immunoSEQ multiplex PCR was the method, and the copy in TCRdb shows in-frame clones only, minus some. This sample has roughly 130,000 clones, with more than 75% found just once. Material for sequencing was peripheral blood. These receptors all stem from a woman in her 70s with COVID-19, enrolled during active disease.

V gene TRBV6-5 combines with J gene TRBJ1-1; 9 bases match TRBD1. The V and J ends lost 4 bases and 6 bases, in that order; junction bases with no gene match: 6. In germline, CDR1 is MNHEY, CDR2 SVGAGI. This CDR3 region has 14 residues. In DNA form, the CDR3 reads TGTGCCAGCAGTTTTGGGACAGGGAAGCCTGAAGCTTTCTTT. It is translated as CASSFGTGKPEAFF.

This clone was detected only a few times. This chain links TRBV5-8 with TRBJ1-2, with D possibly TRBD1 on 5 matching bases. Germline assignment: CDR1 SGHTS and CDR2 YDEGEE. CDR3 length: 15 amino acids. V lost 7 bases to trimming and J lost 2 bases, with 18 bases between them. This CDR3 is CASAAYGGENYGYTF. CDR3 in DNA: TGTGCCAGCGCCGCGTACGGGGGAGAAAACTATGGCTACACCTTC. Drawing the rest from reference TRBV5-8 and TRBJ1-2, the complete variable domain is EAGVTQSPTHLIKTRGQQATLRCSPISGHTSVYWYQQALGLGLQFLLWYDEGEERNRGNFPPRFSGRQFPNYSSELNVNALELEDSALYLCASAAYGGENYGYTFGSGTRLTVV.

The rearrangement uses TRBV30 and TRBJ2-7; possible D gene TRBD1, 6 bases. CDR3 length equals 12 residues. Trimming left V 3 bases short and J 9 bases short, with 15 bases between. The germline V gene has CDR1 GTSNPN and CDR2 SVGIG (reference sequence). The CDR3 bases are TGTGCCTGGAGGGAAGACAGGTCCCGGCAGTACTTC. Encoded protein: CAWREDRSRQYF. The full variable domain, rest sourced from reference TRBV30 and TRBJ2-7, is SQTIHQWPATLVQPVGSPLSLECTVEGTSNPNLYWYRQAAGRGLQLLFYSVGIGQISSEVPQNLSASRPQDRQFILSSKKLLLSDSGFYLCAWREDRSRQYFGPGTRLTVT.

As concerns this clone: An end of the junction differs from the germline gene, which may be a read error. The V gene is TRBV10-3, the J gene TRBJ2-3; D may be TRBD2 (7 bases). CDR1 and CDR2 from the germline V gene are ENHRY and SYGVKD. This CDR3 spans 13 amino acids. The chain's CDR3 is CAISEGWGGPPVF. Written as DNA, the CDR3 is TGTGCCATCAGTGAGGGGTGGGGGGGGCCCCCCGTCTTT.

The table lists this clone with a few counts. The rearrangement joins TRBV27 to TRBJ1-5; no clear D. Germline CDR1 is MNHEY and CDR2 is SMNVEV (reference sequence). Deletions cut 6 bases from V and 0 bases from J, with 9 bases between. The CDR3 length is 14 residues. CDR3: CASSREYSNQPQHF. Written as DNA, the CDR3 is TGTGCCAGCAGCCGAGAGTATAGCAATCAGCCCCAGCATTTT.

This chain uses TRBV4-1 with TRBJ1-2; 10 positions agree with TRBD1. The V gene end was trimmed by 2 bases and the J gene end by 8 bases; junction bases not matched to a gene: 8. Germline-derived CDR1 and CDR2 are MGHRA and YSYEKL. The CDR3 spans 15 residues. CDR3 residues: CASSQTPGQGSGYTF. The CDR3 bases are TGCGCCAGCAGCCAAACCCCGGGACAGGGGAGCGGCTACACCTTC.

This chain uses TRBV5-4 with TRBJ1-4; maybe TRBD1 (6 bases). V was cut by 0 bases and J by 2 bases, with 8 bases left in between. Germline assignment: CDR1 SGHNT and CDR2 YYREEE (reference sequence). CDR3 length equals 15 residues. The CDR3 loop is CASSLGRGTNEKLFF. The CDR3 DNA reads TGTGCCAGCAGCTTGGGAAGGGGGACTAATGAAAAACTGTTTTTT.

This clone was seen a single time. V is TRBV30 and J is TRBJ2-7; 7 bases line up with TRBD1. CDR3 length equals 15 residues. J lost 6 bases, V lost 0 bases, and 11 bases had no gene match. The germline V gene encodes CDR1 GTSNPN and CDR2 SVGIG (reference sequence). CDR3 DNA: TGTGCCTGGAGTGTAAGGGGGCCCTCGGTGGGCGAGCAGTACTTC. It translates to CAWSVRGPSVGEQYF.

The V gene is TRBV5-1, the J gene TRBJ2-4; TRBD1 matches 8 bases. The trim removed 0 bases at V and 8 bases at J, leaving 7 bases unmatched. This CDR3 spans 15 amino acids. CDR1 is SGHRS, CDR2 YFSETQ, per germline. This CDR3 is CASSLGQGSMHIQYF. DNA for the CDR3: TGCGCCAGCAGCTTGGGACAGGGGTCGATGCACATTCAGTACTTC.

The chain couples TRBV12-3 or TRBV12-4 to TRBJ1-4; D gene ambiguous. V gave up 1 base and J gave up 9 bases, with 9 bases separating them. The CDR3 covers 13 residues. CDR3: CASSLERAQKLFF. CDR3 sequence (DNA): TGTGCCAGCAGTTTAGAGCGGGCGCAAAAACTGTTTTTT.

This rearrangement joins TRBV7-3 to TRBJ2-3; 10 positions match TRBD2. This CDR3 comprises 18 residues. Germline loops: CDR1 SGHTA, CDR2 FQGTGA. The junction had 7 bases not matched to a gene; V was cut back by 1 base and J by 0 bases. The CDR3 loop reads CASSLIAGGLSSTDTQYF. In nucleotides, the CDR3 is TGTGCCAGCAGCTTAATAGCGGGGGGCCTATCTAGCACAGATACGCAGTATTTT.

The rearrangement joins TRBV2 to TRBJ1-6, with D tentatively TRBD1 (6 bases). Germline V gene lookup returns CDR1 SNHLY and CDR2 FYNNEI. This CDR3 is built from 18 residues. With 3 bases removed from V and 1 base from J, the gap between germline ends came to 16 bases. The CDR3 bases are TGTGCCAGCAGTGACCAAAAGGGCAGGGGATCCTATAATTCACCCCTCCACTTT. It encodes CASSDQKGRGSYNSPLHF.

Remarks on this clone: Other DNA sequences from this sample encode an identical CDR3 as well. The V gene is TRBV6-5, the J gene TRBJ2-7; D is perhaps TRBD2 (5 bases). V lost 6 bases and J 0 bases, leaving 12 bases between the germline ends. Germline CDR1 is MNHEY and CDR2 is SVGAGI. The CDR3 covers 14 residues. The CDR3 loop reads CASRRAGSSYEQYF. The CDR3 DNA sequence: TGTGCCAGCAGGCGGGCGGGCAGCTCCTACGAGCAGTACTTC.

V is TRBV3-1 (or the pseudogene TRBV3-2) and J is TRBJ1-2; perhaps TRBD1 as D (6 bases). This CDR3 comprises 14 residues. The V end was cut by 0 bases, the J end by 8 bases, with 13 bases between. In germline, CDR1 is LGHDT, CDR2 YNNKEL (reference sequence). CDR3 nucleotide sequence: TGTGCCAGCAGCCAAGATGGGACATCCATCGGCTACACCTTC. Translated: CASSQDGTSIGYTF.

This chain connects TRBV30 to TRBJ1-1, with 8 bases identical to TRBD1. Germline values: CDR1 GTSNPN, CDR2 SVGIG (reference sequence). The CDR3 is 11 amino acids. CDR3 residues: CVGGQVAEAFF. CDR3 sequence (DNA): TGTGTCGGGGGACAGGTGGCTGAAGCTTTCTTT.

This chain links TRBV29-1 with TRBJ1-4; D unclear. The V end was cut by 7 bases, the J end by 1 base, with 10 bases between. Germline V lookup: CDR1 SQVTM, CDR2 ANQGSEA. The CDR3 contains 13 residues. CDR3 in DNA: TGCAGCGCCAGCCTAGGAACTAATGAAAAACTGTTTTTT. Protein: CSASLGTNEKLFF.

The rearrangement links TRBV7-5 to TRBJ1-5. TRBV7-5 is a documented pseudogene. This CDR3 spans 17 amino acids. The CDR3 sequence: CVRSPPGGGYSNQPQHF. Here the CDR3 DNA reads TGTGTCAGAAGCCCGCCCGGGGGGGGTTATAGCAATCAGCCCCAGCATTTT.

The CDR3 DNA follows: TGTGCCAGGGGACAACCAAGTGGGGAGCAGTTCTTC. It translates to CARGQPSGEQFF. The rearrangement joins TRBV2 to TRBJ2-1, with a possible D match to TRBD1 (6 bases). V lost 9 bases and J lost 10, with 16 bases in between. The CDR3 is 12 residues long. The germline V gene encodes CDR1 SNHLY and CDR2 FYNNEI.

This chain links TRBV6-5 with TRBJ2-1, with 10 bases identical to TRBD1. This CDR3 comprises 15 residues. J was trimmed by 2 bases and V by 6 bases; bases with no gene match: 4. CDR1 and CDR2 (germline): MNHEY, SVGAGI. CDR3: CASSTDRGPYNEQFF. CDR3 bases: TGTGCCAGCAGCACCGACAGGGGGCCCTACAATGAGCAGTTCTTC.

The J gene is TRBJ2-5, the V gene TRBV7-2, with 12 bases identical to TRBD2. This CDR3 contains 15 residues. V was pared by 5 bases and J by 4 bases, with 5 bases of the junction left unmatched. Germline lookup yields CDR1 SGHTA and CDR2 FQGNSA. The CDR3 region has the DNA TGTGCCAGCAGCACGAGACTAGCGGGGGCAGAGACCCAGTACTTC. Protein sequence: CASSTRLAGAETQYF.

The chain employs TRBV5-1 and TRBJ2-5; 7 nucleotides agree with TRBD2. Germline values: CDR1 SGHRS, CDR2 YFSETQ. V lost 4 bases and J lost 2; bases outside the gene matches: 14. The CDR3 is 17 residues long. The CDR3 coding sequence is TGCGCCAGCAGCCCGGGAGGCCAACCCCGGGGGCAAGAGACCCAGTACTTC. Protein: CASSPGGQPRGQETQYF.

Concerning this clone: One junction end disagrees with the germline gene, perhaps due to a read error. This chain connects TRBV5-1 to TRBJ1-4; no clear D. This CDR3 has 10 residues. The V gene's germline CDR1 is SGHRS and CDR2 YFSETQ. The CDR3 protein is CASSPPGSSF. CDR3 sequence (DNA): TGCGCCAGCAGCCCCCCCGGGTCTTCTTTT. Full variable domain (missing parts from reference TRBV5-1 and TRBJ1-4): KAGVTQTPRYLIKTRGQQVTLSCSPISGHRSVSWYQQTPGQGLQFLFEYFSETQRNKGNFPGRFSGRQFSNSRSEMNVSTLELGDSALYLCASSPPGSSFGSGTQLSVL.

The chain is built from TRBV6-5 and TRBJ1-2; no definite D call. The germline CDR1 and CDR2 sequences are MNHEY and SVGAGI. CDR3 size: 15 residues. The germline V and J ends were trimmed by 2 bases and 4 bases, with 14 bases remaining between them. The CDR3 DNA reads TGTGCCAGCAGTTACGCGGGTATTGGGAGCTATGGCTACACCTTC. Its protein product is CASSYAGIGSYGYTF.

The rearrangement joins TRBV6-4 to TRBJ1-5; D not certain. Germline CDR1 MRHNA, CDR2 SNTAGT. V was trimmed by 7 bases and J by 6 bases, leaving 19 bases between them. The CDR3 has 15 amino acids. The CDR3 coding sequence is TGTGCCAGCAACCACCCGGCGGTCAACGGTCAGCCCCAGCATTTT. Its protein product is CASNHPAVNGQPQHF.